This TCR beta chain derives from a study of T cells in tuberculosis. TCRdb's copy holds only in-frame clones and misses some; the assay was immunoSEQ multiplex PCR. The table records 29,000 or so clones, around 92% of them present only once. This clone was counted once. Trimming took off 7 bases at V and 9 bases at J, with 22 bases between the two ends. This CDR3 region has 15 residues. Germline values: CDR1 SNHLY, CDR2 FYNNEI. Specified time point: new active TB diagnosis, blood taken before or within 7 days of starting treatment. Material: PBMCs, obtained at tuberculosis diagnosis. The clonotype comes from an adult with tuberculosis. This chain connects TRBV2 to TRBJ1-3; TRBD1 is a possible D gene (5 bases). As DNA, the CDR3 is TGTGCCAGCACCCCCGACAGAGGTTTTAGAGGCACCATATATTTT. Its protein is CASTPDRGFRGTIYF. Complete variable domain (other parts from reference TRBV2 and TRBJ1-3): EPEVTQTPSHQVTQMGQEVILRCVPISNHLYFYWYRQILGQKVEFLVSFYNNEISEKSEIFDDQFSVERPDGSNFTLKIRSTKLEDSAMYFCASTPDRGFRGTIYFGEGSWLTVV.